This T cell receptor (beta chain) was sequenced during a study of T cell repertoires in cytomegalovirus infection. General study findings and limits: Cumulative public TCR beta family frequency identified carriers of CMV plus the relevant HLA.

TCRdb processed the reads anew with MiXCR; each CDR3 protein has one entry. Found here are some 940,000 distinct CDR3 sequences, approximately 31% of them singletons; the top ten hold over 10%. With respect to this clonotype: The target antigen is unknown.

The germline gives CDR1 LNHDA, CDR2 SQIVND (reference sequence). The CDR3 is 14 residues long. V shed 6 bases and J shed 5 bases, with 17 bases lying between them. The source material was cultured CD8+ T cells from PBMCs, sampled from culture after CMV antigen stimulation. The receptor was isolated from a human donor in good health (CMV status not recorded). Some clones in this sample may be carry-over from other donors' samples. The genes are TRBV19 and TRBJ2-7; possibly TRBD1 for D (8 bases). The CDR3 loop reads CASSLTGEGNEQYF. CDR3 coding DNA: TGTGCCAGTAGCCTGACAGGGGAGGGCAACGAGCAGTACTTC.